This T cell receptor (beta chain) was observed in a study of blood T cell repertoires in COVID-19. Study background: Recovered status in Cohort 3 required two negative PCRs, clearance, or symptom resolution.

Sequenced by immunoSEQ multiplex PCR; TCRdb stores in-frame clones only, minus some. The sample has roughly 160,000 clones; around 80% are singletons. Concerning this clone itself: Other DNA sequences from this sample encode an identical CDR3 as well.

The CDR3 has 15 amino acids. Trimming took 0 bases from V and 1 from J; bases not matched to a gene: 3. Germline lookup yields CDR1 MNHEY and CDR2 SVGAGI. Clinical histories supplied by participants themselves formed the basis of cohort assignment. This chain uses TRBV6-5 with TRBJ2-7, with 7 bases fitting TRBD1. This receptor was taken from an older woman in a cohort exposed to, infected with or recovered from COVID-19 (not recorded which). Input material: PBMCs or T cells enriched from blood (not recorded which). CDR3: CASSYSGGSSYEQYF. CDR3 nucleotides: TGTGCCAGCAGTTACTCAGGGGGCAGTTCCTACGAGCAGTACTTC.